The following is a T cell receptor (beta chain) sequence with its context. Genomic DNA of each subset was evenly split across several immunoSEQ plates. The authors' processing: ImmunoSEQ only sent back junction sequences with no quality scores, so filtering was done differently. Profiled with immunoSEQ multiplex PCR; TCRdb holds only in-frame clones, not every one. V, J and clone size are taken as reported in that table, and D and trimming were inferred from the DNA itself. Found here are approximately 2.4 million clones, about 94% of them singletons; the top ten hold roughly 0.13%. These data belong to a study of shared clonotypes between healthy human individuals. CDR1 SGHNT and CDR2 YYREEE come from the germline V gene (reference sequence). The CDR3 loop spans 15 amino acids. V lost 0 bases, J lost 4 bases, and 14 bases lay in between.

Sequencing was done on a sample of naive CD4+ T cells sorted from blood. Subset in this sample: CD45RA+ positively selected. V gene TRBV5-4 combines with J gene TRBJ2-7; D may correspond to TRBD1 or TRBD2 (5 bases each). The sequence derives from a man younger than 35 in good health. The CDR3 coding sequence is TGTGCCAGCAGCTTGGCGGGACCGGGGAAGTACGAGCAGTACTTC. Translated, it gives CASSLAGPGKYEQYF.